This TCR beta chain was sequenced in a study of T cells in Graves' hyperthyroidism and ophthalmopathy. Criteria for exclusion of patients were uncontrolled infection, other autoimmune disease, pregnancy or lactation. From RNA transcripts, TCR beta CDR3 regions were amplified. The TCR CDR3 first-round RT-PCR relied on the HTBI primer set. Each CDR3 protein is one row after TCRdb ran MiXCR on the multiplex PCR reads. Here the sample spans roughly 300,000 distinct CDR3 sequences, over 15% being singletons. Overall study results and limits: Appearing also in blood were most of the thyroid clonotypes expanded above 0.001.

The germline CDR1 and CDR2 sequences are SGHRS and YFSETQ. Trimming took off 5 bases at V and 8 bases at J, with 10 bases between the two ends. The CDR3 extends over 11 amino acids. This clonotype was counted only a few times. Its antigen is unidentified. The sample comprised blood. This TCR was sampled from a woman aged 50 to 65 with Graves' hyperthyroidism. The gene calls are TRBV5-1 and TRBJ1-1; D not certain. The CDR3 is CASSSGLEAFF. CDR3 DNA: TGCGCCAGCAGTTCAGGCTTGGAAGCTTTCTTT.